Reported below is one TCR beta chain. The CDR3 sequence is 14 residues long. Germline CDR1 is KGHSH and CDR2 is LQKENI. Trimming left V 1 base short and J 5 bases short, with 10 bases between. The sample comes from a study of OX40 agonist ivuxolimab in advanced cancers. Generated by immunoSEQ multiplex PCR, the TCRdb table keeps only in-frame clones and is missing some. The table has under 80,000 clones, 85% to 90% seen once; the top ten hold around 2%. This chain links TRBV18 with TRBJ2-3; D possibly corresponds to TRBD1 (6 bases). The sample consisted of CD4+ or CD8+ T cells sorted from blood, taken in a trial of the OX40 agonist ivuxolimab. The sequence derives from an adult with an advanced solid tumor such as melanoma, head and neck, liver or kidney cancer. The CDR3 sequence is CASSPHSRGDTQYF. The CDR3 bases are TGTGCCAGCTCACCACATTCCAGGGGAGATACGCAGTATTTT.